This T cell receptor (beta chain) emerged from a study of cytomegalovirus exposure and HLA in healthy donors. The study's findings and limits: Several of the most significant clusters appeared, in a later analysis, to be linked to common viral pathogens.

This clone was observed a single time. Antigen: not known. The V gene's germline CDR1 is ENHRY and CDR2 SYGVKD. V was shortened by 4 bases and J by 6 bases, with 15 bases between the two germline ends. The CDR3 loop spans 14 amino acids. The PCR had 60 Vbeta and 13 Jbeta primers. Method: immunoSEQ multiplex PCR; TCRdb's copy keeps in-frame clones and lacks some. In the table there are 100,000 or so clones, 65% to 90% of which are singletons. Sequenced material: PBMCs. This rearrangement joins TRBV10-3 to TRBJ1-1, with D possibly TRBD1 on 6 matching bases. This TCR derives from a man between 25 and 39 years old in good health and CMV-seropositive. This chain's CDR3 is CAISALQGSPEAFF. The DNA for the CDR3 is TGTGCCATCAGTGCCTTACAGGGTAGCCCTGAAGCTTTCTTT.